This T cell receptor (beta chain) appears in the sequencing data of a study of blood T cells in healthy people across ages. With a J-beta primer mix and a sample-barcoded 5' primer, a second PCR ran about 7 to 11 cycles. A template-switch adaptor with 12 random nucleotides tagged each cDNA molecule. TCRdb re-analysed the 5' RACE reads in MiXCR, keeping a single row per CDR3 protein. The sample shows 650,000 to 1,000,000 distinct CDR3 sequences, about 34% of them seen only once. J gave up 4 bases and V 1 base, and 12 bases lay outside the gene matches. This CDR3 has 17 amino acids. The chain employs TRBV12-3 or TRBV12-4 and TRBJ1-2, with TRBD1 matching over 7 bases. Sequencing was performed on blood. The receptor was isolated from a man aged 18 to 30 in good health. CDR3 region: CASSLEGGIQGRYGYTF. The CDR3 nucleotides read TGTGCCAGCAGTTTAGAAGGGGGGATACAGGGGCGCTATGGCTACACCTTC.